Following are 8 T cell receptor beta chains from one sample sequenced in a study of shared clonotypes between healthy human individuals. Only in-frame clones appear in the TCRdb table, and some are missing; sequencing was by immunoSEQ multiplex PCR. The sample consists of some 2.1 million clones, approximately 92% of them appearing once. Selected positively for CCR7 and CD45RO-negative, naive CD8 cells excluded terminally differentiated effector memory CD45RA+ cells. Sequenced sample: naive CD8+ T cells from PBMCs. Receptor source: a man aged 18 to 30 in good health. Some clones in this sample may be carry-over from other donors' samples.

The chain has TRBV6-5 and TRBJ2-7, with a tentative D call TRBD2 (6 bases). CDR3 length: 14 amino acids. Per germline, CDR1 MNHEY and CDR2 SVGAGI. V was pared by 5 bases and J by 2 bases, with 13 bases between. Here the CDR3 DNA reads TGTGCCAGCAGTACTCGACTAGGAGCCTACGAGCAGTACTTC. Amino acids: CASSTRLGAYEQYF.

This chain links TRBV6-6 with TRBJ2-1, with D perhaps matching TRBD2 (5 bases). Germline V gene lookup returns CDR1 MNHNY and CDR2 SVGAGI (reference sequence). The CDR3 is 15 amino acids. V was trimmed by 3 bases and J by 4 bases, leaving 13 bases between them. The CDR3 nucleotides are TGTGCCAGCAGTTATGTCCTAGCAGAATACAATGAGCAGTTCTTC. Protein sequence: CASSYVLAEYNEQFF.

This rearrangement joins TRBV9 to TRBJ2-1; D remains unclear. Trimming shortened V by 3 bases and J by 6 bases, and 7 bases separated the two germline ends. The CDR3 is 12 amino acids. Germline V gives CDR1 SGDLS, CDR2 YYNGEE. CDR3 region: CASSADVNEQFF. CDR3 in DNA: TGTGCCAGCAGCGCGGACGTCAATGAGCAGTTCTTC.

The chain carries TRBV5-4 and TRBJ1-1; 8 nucleotides agree with TRBD1. The length of the CDR3 is 16 residues. Per germline, CDR1 SGHNT and CDR2 YYREEE (reference sequence). With V trimmed by 0 bases and J by 1 base, 5 bases remained unmatched. The CDR3 here is CASSLVQGERNTEAFF. CDR3 in DNA: TGTGCCAGCAGCTTGGTACAGGGGGAAAGGAACACTGAAGCTTTCTTT.

This clone was seen only a few times. The same CDR3 arises from other DNA sequences in this sample as well. The chain carries TRBV9 and TRBJ1-1; a weak D match, TRBD1 (5 bases). Deletions cut 1 base from V and 4 bases from J, with 8 bases between. Germline loops: CDR1 SGDLS, CDR2 YYNGEE. The CDR3 is 13 amino acids. The DNA for the CDR3 is TGTGCCAGCAGCGTACAGGGCGGCACTGAAGCTTTCTTT. Protein sequence: CASSVQGGTEAFF.

The J gene is TRBJ1-2, the V gene TRBV13; D is unresolved. From germline, CDR1 is PRHDT and CDR2 FYEKMQ (reference sequence). This CDR3 region has 12 residues. Trimming removed 5 bases from V and 5 bases from J, with 9 bases in between. CDR3 DNA: TGTGCCAGCAGCCTCGGGCGGTATGGCTACACCTTC. Translating gives CASSLGRYGYTF. The variable domain in full, completed from reference TRBV13 and TRBJ1-2, reads AAGVIQSPRHLIKEKRETATLKCYPIPRHDTVYWYQQGPGQDPQFLISFYEKMQSDKGSIPDRFSAQQFSDYHSELNMSSLELGDSALYFCASSLGRYGYTFGSGTRLTVV.

The gene calls are TRBV7-8 and TRBJ2-1; perhaps TRBD1 as D (5 bases). The CDR3 covers 16 residues. Deletions cut 7 bases from V and 5 bases from J, with 21 bases between. The germline gives CDR1 SGHVS, CDR2 FQNEAQ. CDR3 amino acids: CASTLGMGQLNNEQFF. DNA for the CDR3: TGTGCCAGCACCCTCGGCATGGGGCAGCTGAACAATGAGCAGTTCTTC.

This clone was detected only once. Other nucleotide sequences in the sample specify the same CDR3. The V call is TRBV9, the J call TRBJ1-1; no reliable D call. CDR1 and CDR2 (germline): SGDLS, YYNGEE. Trimming shortened V by 0 bases and J by 1 base, and 7 bases separated the two germline ends. This CDR3 has 14 residues. The DNA for the CDR3 is TGTGCCAGCAGCGTAGAATTCGGGAACACTGAAGCTTTCTTT. This codes for CASSVEFGNTEAFF.